This TCR beta chain is drawn from a study of cytomegalovirus exposure and HLA in healthy donors. The PCR used 60 Vbeta and 13 Jbeta primers. Profiling relied on immunoSEQ multiplex PCR, and the TCRdb table lists in-frame clones only, not all of them. Its table lists around 29,000 clones. The material sequenced was PBMCs. The receptor comes from a man aged 25-45 years in good health and CMV-seronegative.

The CDR3 region has the DNA TGTGCCAGCAGCTTAATGCGGATCCAAGAGACCCAGTACTTC. Protein: CASSLMRIQETQYF. The V call is TRBV11-2, the J call TRBJ2-5; D gene ambiguous. V was pared by 2 bases and J by 1 base, with 8 bases between. Germline V gene lookup returns CDR1 SGHAT and CDR2 FQNNGV. The CDR3 covers 14 residues.